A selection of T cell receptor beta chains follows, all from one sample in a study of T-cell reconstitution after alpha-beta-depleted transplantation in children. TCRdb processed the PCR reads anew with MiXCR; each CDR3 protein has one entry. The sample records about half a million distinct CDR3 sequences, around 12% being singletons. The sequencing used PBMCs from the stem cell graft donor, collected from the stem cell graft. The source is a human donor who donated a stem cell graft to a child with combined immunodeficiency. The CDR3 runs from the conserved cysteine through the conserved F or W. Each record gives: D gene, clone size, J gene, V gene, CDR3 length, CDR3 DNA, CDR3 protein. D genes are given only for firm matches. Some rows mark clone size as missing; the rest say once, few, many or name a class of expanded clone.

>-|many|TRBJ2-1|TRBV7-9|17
TGTGCCAGCAGCTTAGTCGGGGGTTCGGGCTCCTACAATGAGCAGTTCTTC
CASSLVGGSGSYNEQFF
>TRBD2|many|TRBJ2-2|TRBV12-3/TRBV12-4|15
TGTGCCAGCAGTTGGACTAGCGGTATCACCGGGGAGCTGTTTTTT
CASSWTSGITGELFF
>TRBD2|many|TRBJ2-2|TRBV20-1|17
TGCAGTGCTAGAAGTGGGACTAGCGGGAGGAACACCGGGGAGCTGTTTTTT
CSARSGTSGRNTGELFF
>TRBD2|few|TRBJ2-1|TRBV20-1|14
TGCAGTGCTCTCGGGACTAGCGGCTACAATGAGCAGTTCTTC
CSALGTSGYNEQFF
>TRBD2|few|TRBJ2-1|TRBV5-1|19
TGCGCCAGCAGCTTGAGCCGAAGCGGGAGGGCCTTGAATCGCAATGAGCAGTTCTTC
CASSLSRSGRALNRNEQFF
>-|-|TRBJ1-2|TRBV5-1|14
TGCGCCAGCAGCGGGCAGGGAGTGTCGGATGGCTACACCTTC
CASSGQGVSDGYTF
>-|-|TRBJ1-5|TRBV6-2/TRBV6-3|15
TGTGCCAGCAGTTACTCGAGTGAGACAAGTCAGCCCCAGCATTTT
CASSYSSETSQPQHF
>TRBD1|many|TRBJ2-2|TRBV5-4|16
TGTGCCAGCAGCAGGACAGGGGCACTAGTTAGCGGGGAGCTGTTTTTT
CASSRTGALVSGELFF
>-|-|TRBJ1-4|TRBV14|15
TGTGCCAGCAGCCCAGAGACGGTTAGGAATGAAAAACTGTTTTTT
CASSPETVRNEKLFF
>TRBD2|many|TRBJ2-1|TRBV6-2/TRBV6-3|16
TGTGCCAGCAGTTCGCGACTAGCGGGGGCTCTAGGTGAGCAGTTCTTC
CASSSRLAGALGEQFF
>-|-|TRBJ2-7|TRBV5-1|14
TGCGCCAGCAGCTTCCGGGACACCTTCTACGAGCAGTACTTC
CASSFRDTFYEQYF
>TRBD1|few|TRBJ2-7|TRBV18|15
TGTGCCAGCTCGTCCTCCGGGACAGGGCAGTACGAGCAGTACTTC
CASSSSGTGQYEQYF
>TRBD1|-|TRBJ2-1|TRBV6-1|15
TGTGCCAGCAGACTTAGACAGGGCCTAGGGAATGAGCAGTTCTTC
CASRLRQGLGNEQFF
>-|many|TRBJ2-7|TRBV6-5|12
TGTGCCACCGGGCCGGGACCCTACGAGCAGTACTTC
CATGPGPYEQYF
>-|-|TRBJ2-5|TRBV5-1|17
TGCGCCAGCAGCTTGGGGGGGGACAGCGACCTCCGAGAGACCCAGTACTTC
CASSLGGDSDLRETQYF
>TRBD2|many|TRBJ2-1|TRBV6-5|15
TGTGCCAGCAGTAGACTAGCGGGAGGGTACAATGAGCAGTTCTTC
CASSRLAGGYNEQFF
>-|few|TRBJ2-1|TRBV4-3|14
TGCGCCAGCACCCAAGGGGTTACGGGATTAGAGCAGTTCTTC
CASTQGVTGLEQFF
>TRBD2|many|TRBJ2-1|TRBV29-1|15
TGCAGCGTTGTTAATAGCGGGGGGGTCCCTTATGAGCAGTTCTTC
CSVVNSGGVPYEQFF
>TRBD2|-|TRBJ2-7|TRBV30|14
TGTGCCTGGAGGCACCAAGGGGAGCGGGGCGAGCAGTACTTC
CAWRHQGERGEQYF
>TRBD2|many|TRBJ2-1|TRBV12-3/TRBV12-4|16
TGTGCCAGCAGTTTTAGACTAGCGGGAGCCCACAATGAGCAGTTCTTC
CASSFRLAGAHNEQFF
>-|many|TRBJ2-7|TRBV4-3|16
TGCGCCAGCAGCCAAGTCAGCACAGTCGGAGACTACGAGCAGTACTTC
CASSQVSTVGDYEQYF
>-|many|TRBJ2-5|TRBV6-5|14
TGTGCCAGCAGTTACCCCGGCAGCCAAGAGACCCAGTACTTC
CASSYPGSQETQYF
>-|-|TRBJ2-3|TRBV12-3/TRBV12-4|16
TGTGCCAGCAGTTTAGTAGTTAGCGGACCCACAGATACGCAGTATTTT
CASSLVVSGPTDTQYF
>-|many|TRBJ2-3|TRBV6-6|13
TGTGCCAGCAGTTGGGGGGCCACAGATACGCAGTATTTT
CASSWGATDTQYF
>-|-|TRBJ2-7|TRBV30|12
TGTGCCTGGAGTCCAAGGGGTTACGAGCAGTACTTC
CAWSPRGYEQYF
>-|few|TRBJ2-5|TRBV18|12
TGTGCCAGCTCACTAGCCATCGAGACCCAGTACTTC
CASSLAIETQYF
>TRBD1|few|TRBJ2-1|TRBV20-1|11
TGCAGTGCCACAGGGGACAATGAGCAGTTCTTC
CSATGDNEQFF
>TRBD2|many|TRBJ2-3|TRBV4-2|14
TGTGCCAGCAGCCAAGATATGGGACTAGCGGGGCAGTATTTT
CASSQDMGLAGQYF
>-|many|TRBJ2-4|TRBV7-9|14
TGTGCCAGCAGCTTAGATACGGAGATTAACATTCAGTACTTC
CASSLDTEINIQYF
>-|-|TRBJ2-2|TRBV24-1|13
TGTGCCACCAGTTCAGGGAACACCGGGGAGCTGTTTTTT
CATSSGNTGELFF
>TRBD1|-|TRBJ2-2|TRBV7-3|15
TGTGCCAGCAGCTCGAGACAGGGTGGAACCGGGGAGCTGTTTTTT
CASSSRQGGTGELFF
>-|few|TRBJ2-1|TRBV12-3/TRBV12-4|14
TGTGCCAGCAGCTTAGTGGCGCGTGCCAATGAGCAGTTCTTC
CASSLVARANEQFF
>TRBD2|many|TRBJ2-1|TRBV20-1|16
TGCAGTGCTAGCCTCCATCTAGCGGGGACCTACAATGAGCAGTTCTTC
CSASLHLAGTYNEQFF
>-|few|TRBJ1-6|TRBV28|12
TGTGCCAGCAACTCGGGGGGGGCACCCCTCCACTTT
CASNSGGAPLHF
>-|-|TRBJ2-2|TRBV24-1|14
TGTGCCACCCGAGGAACGACTCGGACCGGGGAGCTGTTTTTT
CATRGTTRTGELFF
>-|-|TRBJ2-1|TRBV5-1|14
TGCGCCAGCAGCTTGACGGGGAATCACAATGAGCAGTTCTTC
CASSLTGNHNEQFF
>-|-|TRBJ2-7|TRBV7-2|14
TGTGCCAGCAGCTTAGACCGTCTCTCCTACGAGCAGTACTTC
CASSLDRLSYEQYF
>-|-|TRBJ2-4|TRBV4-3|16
TGCGCCAGCAGCCAAGACTTGGGGCCGGGCAAAAACATTCAGTACTTC
CASSQDLGPGKNIQYF
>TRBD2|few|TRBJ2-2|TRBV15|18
TGTGCCACCAGCAGTGGACTAGCGGGGGGAAGTAATACCGGGGAGCTGTTTTTT
CATSSGLAGGSNTGELFF
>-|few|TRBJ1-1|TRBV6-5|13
TGTGCCAGCAGTTACTCGATGGAAGCTGAAGCTTTCTTT
CASSYSMEAEAFF
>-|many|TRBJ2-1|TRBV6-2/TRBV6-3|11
TGTGCCAGCATCCGAGGCAATGAGCAGTTCTTC
CASIRGNEQFF
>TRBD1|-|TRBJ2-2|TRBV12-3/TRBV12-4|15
TGTGCCAGCAGGGGGACAGGGAAGTACACCGGGGAGCTGTTTTTT
CASRGTGKYTGELFF
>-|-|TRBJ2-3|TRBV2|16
TGTGCCAGCAGTGAAGCGCGAGGGCAGGGATCAGATACGCAGTATTTT
CASSEARGQGSDTQYF
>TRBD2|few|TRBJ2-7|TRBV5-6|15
TGTGCCAGCAGCTACGCTAGCGGGAGTCGTTACGAGCAGTACTTC
CASSYASGSRYEQYF
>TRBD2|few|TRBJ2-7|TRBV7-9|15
TGTGCCAGCAGCCTCACTAGCGGGGACTCCTACGAGCAGTACTTC
CASSLTSGDSYEQYF